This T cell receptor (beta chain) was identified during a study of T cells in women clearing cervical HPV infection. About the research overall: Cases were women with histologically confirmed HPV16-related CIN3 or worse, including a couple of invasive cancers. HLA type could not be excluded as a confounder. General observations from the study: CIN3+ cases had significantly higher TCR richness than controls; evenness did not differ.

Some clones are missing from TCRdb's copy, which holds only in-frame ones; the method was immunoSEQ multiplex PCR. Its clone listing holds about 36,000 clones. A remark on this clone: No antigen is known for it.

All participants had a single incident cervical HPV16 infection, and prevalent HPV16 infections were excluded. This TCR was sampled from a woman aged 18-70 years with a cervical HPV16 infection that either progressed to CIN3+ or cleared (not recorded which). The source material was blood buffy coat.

The CDR3 bases that were read are TGCGCCAGCAGCCCCGGACAGGGTGGTGCAGATACG. Its protein product is CASSPGQGGADT. The whole CDR3 protein is CASSPGQGGADTQYF. The chain has TRBV4-1 and TRBJ2-3; the match to TRBD1 covers 8 bases. The read gets to within 3 residues of the CDR3 end, and the germline J gene fills in the rest. The V and J ends lost 4 bases and 4 bases, in that order; junction bases with no gene match: 7. The CDR3 has 15 amino acids. CDR1 and CDR2 (germline): MGHRA, YSYEKL.